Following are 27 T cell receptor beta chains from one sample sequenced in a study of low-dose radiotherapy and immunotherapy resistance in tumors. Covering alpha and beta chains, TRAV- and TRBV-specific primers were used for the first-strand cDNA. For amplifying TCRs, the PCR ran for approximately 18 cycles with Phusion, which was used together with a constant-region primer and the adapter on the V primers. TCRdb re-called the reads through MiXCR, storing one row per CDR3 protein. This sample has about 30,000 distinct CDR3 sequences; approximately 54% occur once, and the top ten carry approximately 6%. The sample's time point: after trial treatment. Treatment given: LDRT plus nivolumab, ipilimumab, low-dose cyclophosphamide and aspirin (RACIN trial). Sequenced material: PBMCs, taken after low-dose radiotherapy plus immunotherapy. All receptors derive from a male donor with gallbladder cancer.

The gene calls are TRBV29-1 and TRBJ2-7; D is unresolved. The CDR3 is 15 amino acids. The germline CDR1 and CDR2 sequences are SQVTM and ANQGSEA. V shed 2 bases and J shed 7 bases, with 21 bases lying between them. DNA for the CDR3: TGCAGCGTTGAACCCCGAAGAGGTCTACGTAGGGAGCAGTACTTC. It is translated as CSVEPRRGLRREQYF.

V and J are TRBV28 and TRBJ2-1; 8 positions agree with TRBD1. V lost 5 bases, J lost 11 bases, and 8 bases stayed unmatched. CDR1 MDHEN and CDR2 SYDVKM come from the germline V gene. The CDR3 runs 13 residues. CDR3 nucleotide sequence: TGTGCCAGCAGTCGGGACAGGCTTACGAAGCAGTTCTTC. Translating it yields CASSRDRLTKQFF.

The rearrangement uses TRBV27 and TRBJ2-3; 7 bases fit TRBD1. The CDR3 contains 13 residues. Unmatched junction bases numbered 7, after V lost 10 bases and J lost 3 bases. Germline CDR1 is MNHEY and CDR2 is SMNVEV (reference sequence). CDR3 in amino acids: CATERTGTDTQYF. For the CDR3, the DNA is TGTGCCACCGAAAGGACAGGTACAGATACGCAGTATTTT.

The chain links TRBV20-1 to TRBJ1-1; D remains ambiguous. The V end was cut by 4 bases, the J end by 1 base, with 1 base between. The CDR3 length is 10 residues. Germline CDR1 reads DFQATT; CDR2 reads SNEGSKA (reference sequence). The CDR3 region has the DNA TGCAGTGCTAAGAACACTGAAGCTTTCTTT. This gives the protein CSAKNTEAFF.

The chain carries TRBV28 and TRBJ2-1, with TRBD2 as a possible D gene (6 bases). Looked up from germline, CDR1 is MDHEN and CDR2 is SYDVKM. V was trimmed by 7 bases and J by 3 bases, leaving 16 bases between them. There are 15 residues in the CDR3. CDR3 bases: TGTGCCAGCACCCCCGGGGGAAGGATCTACAATGAGCAGTTCTTC. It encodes CASTPGGRIYNEQFF.

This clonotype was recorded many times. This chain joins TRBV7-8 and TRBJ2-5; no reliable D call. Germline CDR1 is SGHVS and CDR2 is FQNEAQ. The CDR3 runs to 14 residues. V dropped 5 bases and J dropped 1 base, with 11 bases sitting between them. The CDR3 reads CASSTRFAQETQYF. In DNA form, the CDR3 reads TGTGCCAGCAGCACCCGATTTGCCCAAGAGACCCAGTACTTC.

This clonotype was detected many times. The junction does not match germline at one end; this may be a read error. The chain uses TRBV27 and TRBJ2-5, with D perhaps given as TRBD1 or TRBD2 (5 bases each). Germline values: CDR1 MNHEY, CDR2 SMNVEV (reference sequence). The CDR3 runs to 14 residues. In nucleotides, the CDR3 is TGTGCCAGTCTAAAGAGGGGCGGCCAAGAGGCCCAGTACTTC. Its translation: CASLKRGGQEAQYF.

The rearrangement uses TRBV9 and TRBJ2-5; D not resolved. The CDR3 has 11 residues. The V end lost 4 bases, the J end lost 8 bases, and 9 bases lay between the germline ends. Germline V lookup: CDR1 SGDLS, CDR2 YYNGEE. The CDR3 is CASSPGSTQYF. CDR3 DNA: TGTGCCAGCAGCCCTGGATCTACCCAGTACTTC.

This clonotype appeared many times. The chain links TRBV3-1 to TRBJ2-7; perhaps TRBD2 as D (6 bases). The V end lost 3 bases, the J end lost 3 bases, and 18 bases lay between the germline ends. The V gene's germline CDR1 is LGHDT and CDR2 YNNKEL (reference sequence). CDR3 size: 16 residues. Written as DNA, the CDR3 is TGTGCCAGCAGCCATTCCTCCGGGCGGGGTGGCTACGAGCAGTACTTC. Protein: CASSHSSGRGGYEQYF.

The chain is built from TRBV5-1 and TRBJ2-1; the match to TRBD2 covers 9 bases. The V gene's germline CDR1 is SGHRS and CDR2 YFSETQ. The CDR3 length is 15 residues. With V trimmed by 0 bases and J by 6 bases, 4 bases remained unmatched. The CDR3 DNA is TGCGCCAGCAGCTTGGGCTGGACTAGCGTCAATGAGCAGTTCTTC. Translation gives CASSLGWTSVNEQFF.

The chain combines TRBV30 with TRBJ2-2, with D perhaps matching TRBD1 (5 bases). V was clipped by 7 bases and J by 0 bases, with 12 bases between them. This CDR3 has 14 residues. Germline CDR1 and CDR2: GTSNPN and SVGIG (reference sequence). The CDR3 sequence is CASAREPNTGELFF. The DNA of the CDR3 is TGTGCCTCCGCCAGGGAACCGAACACCGGGGAGCTGTTTTTT.

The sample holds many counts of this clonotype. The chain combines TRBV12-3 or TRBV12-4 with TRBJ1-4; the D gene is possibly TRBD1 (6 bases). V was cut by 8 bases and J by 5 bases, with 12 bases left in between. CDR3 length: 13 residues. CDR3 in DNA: TGTGCCAGCGGGGAAGGGGGGAATGAAAAACTGTTTTTT. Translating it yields CASGEGGNEKLFF.

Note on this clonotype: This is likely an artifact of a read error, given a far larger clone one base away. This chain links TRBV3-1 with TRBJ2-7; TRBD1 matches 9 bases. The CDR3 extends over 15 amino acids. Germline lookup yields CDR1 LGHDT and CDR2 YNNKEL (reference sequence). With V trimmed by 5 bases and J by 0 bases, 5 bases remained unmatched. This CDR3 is CASSSGTGSSYEQYF. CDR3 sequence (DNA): TGTGCCAGCAGCTCCGGGACAGGGAGCTCCTACGAGCAGTACTTC.

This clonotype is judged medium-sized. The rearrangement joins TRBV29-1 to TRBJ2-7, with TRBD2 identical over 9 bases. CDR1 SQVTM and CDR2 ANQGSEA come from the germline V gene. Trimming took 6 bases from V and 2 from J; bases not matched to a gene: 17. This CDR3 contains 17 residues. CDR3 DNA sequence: TGCAGCGTGTCGTTTGGGACTAGCAAGGGACTAGCCTACGAGCAGTACTTC. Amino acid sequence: CSVSFGTSKGLAYEQYF.

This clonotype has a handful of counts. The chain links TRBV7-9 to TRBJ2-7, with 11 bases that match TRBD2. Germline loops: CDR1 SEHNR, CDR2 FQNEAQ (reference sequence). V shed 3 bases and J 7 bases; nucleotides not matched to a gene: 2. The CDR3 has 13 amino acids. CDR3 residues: CASSFGTSGEQYF. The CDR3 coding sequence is TGTGCCAGCAGCTTCGGGACTAGCGGAGAGCAGTACTTC.

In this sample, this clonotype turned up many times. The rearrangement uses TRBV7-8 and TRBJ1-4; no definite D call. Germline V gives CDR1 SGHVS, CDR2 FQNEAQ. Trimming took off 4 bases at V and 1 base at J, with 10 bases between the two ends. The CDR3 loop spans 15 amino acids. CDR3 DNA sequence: TGTGCCAGCAGCTCCCGGGAGGGAACTAATGAAAAACTGTTTTTT. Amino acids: CASSSREGTNEKLFF.

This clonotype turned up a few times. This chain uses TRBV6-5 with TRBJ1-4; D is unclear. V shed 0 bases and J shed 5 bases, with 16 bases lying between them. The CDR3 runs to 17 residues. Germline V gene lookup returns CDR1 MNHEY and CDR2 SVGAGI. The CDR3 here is CASSYSIPQPGNEKLFF. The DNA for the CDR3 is TGTGCCAGCAGTTACTCGATACCCCAACCGGGGAATGAAAAACTGTTTTTT.

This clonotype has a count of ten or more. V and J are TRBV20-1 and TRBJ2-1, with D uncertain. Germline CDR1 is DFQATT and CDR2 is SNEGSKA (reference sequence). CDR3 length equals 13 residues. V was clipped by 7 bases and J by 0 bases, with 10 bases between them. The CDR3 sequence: CSGGRYSYNEQFF. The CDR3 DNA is TGCAGTGGGGGAAGGTACTCCTACAATGAGCAGTTCTTC.

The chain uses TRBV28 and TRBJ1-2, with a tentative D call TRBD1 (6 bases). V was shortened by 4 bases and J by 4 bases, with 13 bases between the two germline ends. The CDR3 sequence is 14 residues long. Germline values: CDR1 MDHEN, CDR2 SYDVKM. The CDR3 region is CASSSLTGGYGYTF. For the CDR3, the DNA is TGTGCCAGCAGTTCTTTGACAGGCGGCTATGGCTACACCTTC.

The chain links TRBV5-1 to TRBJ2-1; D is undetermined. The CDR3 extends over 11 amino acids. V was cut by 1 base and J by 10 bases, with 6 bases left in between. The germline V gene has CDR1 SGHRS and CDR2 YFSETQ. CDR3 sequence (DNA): TGCGCCAGCAGCTTGTCCGTCGAGCAGTTCTTC. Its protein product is CASSLSVEQFF.

Here the CDR3 DNA reads TGTGCCAGCAGAAACCCTAGCGGAACCTACGAGCAGTACTTC. Residues: CASRNPSGTYEQYF. This chain connects TRBV28 to TRBJ2-7; 7 nucleotides line up with TRBD2. V was pared by 6 bases and J by 2 bases, with 7 bases of the junction left unmatched. Germline CDR1 and CDR2: MDHEN and SYDVKM. This CDR3 region has 14 residues.

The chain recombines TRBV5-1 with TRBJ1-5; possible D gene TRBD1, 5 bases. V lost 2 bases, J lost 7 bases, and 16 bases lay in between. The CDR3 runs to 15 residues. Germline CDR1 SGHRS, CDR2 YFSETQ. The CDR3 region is CASSLLGTRDQPQHF. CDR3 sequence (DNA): TGCGCCAGCAGCTTACTCGGGACTCGGGACCAGCCCCAGCATTTT.

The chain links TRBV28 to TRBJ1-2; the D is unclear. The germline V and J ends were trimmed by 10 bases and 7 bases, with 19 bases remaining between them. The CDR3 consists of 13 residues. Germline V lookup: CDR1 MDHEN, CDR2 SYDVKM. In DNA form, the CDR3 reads TGTGCCATCCGGACGGGCGGTTTAGGTGGCTACACCTTC. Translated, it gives CAIRTGGLGGYTF.

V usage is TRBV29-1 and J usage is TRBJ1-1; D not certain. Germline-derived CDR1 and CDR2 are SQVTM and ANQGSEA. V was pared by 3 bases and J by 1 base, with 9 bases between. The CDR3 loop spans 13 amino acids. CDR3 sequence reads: CSVDRTGNTEAFF. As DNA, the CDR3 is TGCAGCGTTGACCGGACGGGGAACACTGAAGCTTTCTTT.

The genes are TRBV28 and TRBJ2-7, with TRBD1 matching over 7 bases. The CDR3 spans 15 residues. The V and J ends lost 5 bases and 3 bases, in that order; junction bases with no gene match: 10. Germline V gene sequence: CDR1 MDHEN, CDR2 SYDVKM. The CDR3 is CASSGRGQADYEQYF. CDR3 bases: TGTGCCAGCAGTGGCCGAGGACAGGCCGACTACGAGCAGTACTTC. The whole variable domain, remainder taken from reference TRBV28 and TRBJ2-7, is DVKVTQSSRYLVKRTGEKVFLECVQDMDHENMFWYRQDPGLGLRLIYFSYDVKMKEKGDIPEGYSVSREKKERFSLILESASTNQTSMYLCASSGRGQADYEQYFGPGTRLTVT.

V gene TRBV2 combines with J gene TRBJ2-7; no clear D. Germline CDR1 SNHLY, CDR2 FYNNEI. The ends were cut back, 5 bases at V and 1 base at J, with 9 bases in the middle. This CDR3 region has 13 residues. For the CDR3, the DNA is TGTGCCAGCAGTAGTCCGGCATCCTACGAGCAGTACTTC. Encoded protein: CASSSPASYEQYF. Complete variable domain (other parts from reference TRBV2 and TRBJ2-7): EPEVTQTPSHQVTQMGQEVILRCVPISNHLYFYWYRQILGQKVEFLVSFYNNEISEKSEIFDDQFSVERPDGSNFTLKIRSTKLEDSAMYFCASSSPASYEQYFGPGTRLTVT.

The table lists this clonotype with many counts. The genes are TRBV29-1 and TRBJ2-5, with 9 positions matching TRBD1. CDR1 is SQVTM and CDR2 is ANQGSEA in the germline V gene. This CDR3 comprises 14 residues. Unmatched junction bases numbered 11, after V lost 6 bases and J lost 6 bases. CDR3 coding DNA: TGCAGCGTCGCAGTGACAGGGGGAGGCAAGACCCAGTACTTC. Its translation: CSVAVTGGGKTQYF.